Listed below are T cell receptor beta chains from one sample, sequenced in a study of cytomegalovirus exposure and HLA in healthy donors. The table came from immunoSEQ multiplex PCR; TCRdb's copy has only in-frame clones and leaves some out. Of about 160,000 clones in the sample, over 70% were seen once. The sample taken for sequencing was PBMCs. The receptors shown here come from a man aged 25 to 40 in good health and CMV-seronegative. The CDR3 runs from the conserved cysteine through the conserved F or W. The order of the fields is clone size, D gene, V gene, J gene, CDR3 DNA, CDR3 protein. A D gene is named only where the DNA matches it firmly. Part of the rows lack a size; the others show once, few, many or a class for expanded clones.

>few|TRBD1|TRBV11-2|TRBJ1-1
TGTGCCAGCAGCTTAGGACAGGGAGGAACTGAAGCTTTCTTT
CASSLGQGGTEAFF
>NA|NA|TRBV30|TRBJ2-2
TGTGCCTGGACGGGACTCAGGAACACCGGGGAGCTGTTTTTT
CAWTGLRNTGELFF
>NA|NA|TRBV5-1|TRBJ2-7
TGCGCCAGCAGCTTCGGCGGGAACGAGCCCTACGAGCAGTACTTC
CASSFGGNEPYEQYF
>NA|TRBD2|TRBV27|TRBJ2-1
TGTGCCACCAAGATAGGGCGGGAGAGCTTCAATGAGCAGTTCTTC
CATKIGRESFNEQFF
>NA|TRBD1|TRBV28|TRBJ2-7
TGTGCCAGCAGACCGGGGACAGCAACTTCCTACGAGCAGTACTTC
CASRPGTATSYEQYF
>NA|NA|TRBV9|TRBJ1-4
TGTGCCAGCAGCGTAGACGGTCGGGAAAAACTGTTTTTT
CASSVDGREKLFF
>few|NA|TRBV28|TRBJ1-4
TGTGCCAGCAGTTTATTCGGTGCAACTAATGAAAAACTGTTTTTT
CASSLFGATNEKLFF
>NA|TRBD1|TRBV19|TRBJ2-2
TGTGCCACCAGGGACAGGGGAGCCGGGGAGCTGTTTTTT
CATRDRGAGELFF
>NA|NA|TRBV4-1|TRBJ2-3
TGCGCCAGCAGCCAAGATTGGGAGACTACCACAGATACGCAGTATTTT
CASSQDWETTTDTQYF
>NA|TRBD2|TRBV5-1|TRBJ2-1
TGCGCCAGCAGCTTGGCAGCGGGGGGGCTAGATGAGCAGTTCTTC
CASSLAAGGLDEQFF
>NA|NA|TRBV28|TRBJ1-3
TGTGCCAGCAGTTTCCAGGACACCATATATTTT
CASSFQDTIYF
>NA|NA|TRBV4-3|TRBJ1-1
TGCGCCAGCAGCCAAGAAAGCAGGGGGAACACTGAAGCTTTCTTT
CASSQESRGNTEAFF
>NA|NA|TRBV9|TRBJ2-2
TGTGCCAGCAGCGTACGTCCGGCAGGGGCGGACACCGGGGAGCTGTTTTTT
CASSVRPAGADTGELFF
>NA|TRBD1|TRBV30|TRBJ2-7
TGTGCCTGGAGTGGTATTGAGGCAGGGGGTACCTACGAGCAGTACTTC
CAWSGIEAGGTYEQYF
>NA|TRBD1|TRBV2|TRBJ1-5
TGTGCCAGCGGGACAGTTAGCAATCAGCCCCAGCATTTT
CASGTVSNQPQHF
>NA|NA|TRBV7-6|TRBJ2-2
TGTGCCAGCAGCTTAGCGGGGGGAGGCGGGGAGCTGTTTTTT
CASSLAGGGGELFF
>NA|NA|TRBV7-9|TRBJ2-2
TGTGCCAGCAGTCGGTCAGGGAACACCGGGGAGCTGTTTTTT
CASSRSGNTGELFF
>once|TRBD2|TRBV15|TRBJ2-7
TGTGCCACCAGCAGAGGTGACGGGAGGAGCTCCTACGAGCAGTACTTC
CATSRGDGRSSYEQYF
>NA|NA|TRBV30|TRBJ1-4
TGTGCCTGCGGGCCGCGGGGGGAAAAACTGTTTTTT
CACGPRGEKLFF
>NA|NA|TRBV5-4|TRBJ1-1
TGTGCCAGCAGGAGACAAACGAACACTGAAGCTTTCTTT
CASRRQTNTEAFF
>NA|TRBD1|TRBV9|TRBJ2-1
TGTGCCAGCAGCGTAGGACTGGACAGGGGGCACAATGAGCAGTTCTTC
CASSVGLDRGHNEQFF
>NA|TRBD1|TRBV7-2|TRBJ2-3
TGTGCCAGCAGCTTGCTTCGACAGGGTCCTCTAGATACGCAGTATTTT
CASSLLRQGPLDTQYF
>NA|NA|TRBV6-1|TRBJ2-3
TGTGCCAGCACAAGCCTCGCGGATACGCAGTATTTT
CASTSLADTQYF
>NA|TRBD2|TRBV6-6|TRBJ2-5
TGTGCCAGCAGACTAGCGGGAATGGAAGAGACCCAGTACTTC
CASRLAGMEETQYF
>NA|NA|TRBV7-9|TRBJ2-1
TGTGCCAGCAGCTTAGCTGCCCTAACTAGGGCTGTGTACAATGAGCAGTTCTTC
CASSLAALTRAVYNEQFF
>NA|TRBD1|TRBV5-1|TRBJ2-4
TGCGCCAGCAGCTCGACAGGGGGCCTAGCCAAAAACATTCAGTACTTC
CASSSTGGLAKNIQYF
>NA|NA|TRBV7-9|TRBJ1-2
TGTGCCAGCAGCCCCTCTATAGGGGTATATGGCTACACCTTC
CASSPSIGVYGYTF
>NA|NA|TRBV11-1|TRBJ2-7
TGTGCCAGCAGCTCCCGAAACTTCTACGAGCAGTACTTC
CASSSRNFYEQYF
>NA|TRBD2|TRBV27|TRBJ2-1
TGTGCCAGCAGTTCGGGACTAGCGGGAGTTGAGAGCTCCTACAATGAGCAGTTCTTC
CASSSGLAGVESSYNEQFF
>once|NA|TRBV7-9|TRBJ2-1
TGTGCCAGCAGCTTAGGAGGGCCCGATGAGCAGTTCTTC
CASSLGGPDEQFF
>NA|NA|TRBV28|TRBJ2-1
TGTGCCAGCAGGGGACAGGTGCGGGAGCCCCCCTACAATGAGCAGTTCTTC
CASRGQVREPPYNEQFF